Listed below are T cell receptor beta chains from one sample, sequenced in a study of blood T cells in healthy people across ages. TCRdb independently ran MiXCR on the 5' RACE reads; one entry per CDR3 protein. The repertoire holds hundreds of thousands of distinct CDR3 sequences, with about 30% as singletons. The sample taken for sequencing was blood. The receptors derive from a woman over 75 in good health. Both conserved end residues are part of each CDR3. A D gene is named only where the DNA matches it firmly. Clone size, where shown, is once, few, many, or a class for clones that have expanded.

D,length,V,J,size,CDR3,DNA
.,11,TRBV30,TRBJ1-2,.,CASDRLYGYTF,TGTGCCTCGGACAGACTCTATGGCTACACCTTC
TRBD2,19,TRBV5-1,TRBJ2-4,many,CASSPGLAGGFLAKNIQYF,TGCGCCAGCAGCCCCGGACTAGCGGGGGGATTCCTAGCCAAAAACATTCAGTACTTC
.,15,TRBV10-3,TRBJ2-7,many,CAISYSGVLTYEQYF,TGTGCCATCAGTTATAGCGGAGTCCTGACCTACGAGCAGTACTTC
TRBD2,15,TRBV7-2,TRBJ2-1,.,CASSLLAGAVDEQFF,TGTGCCAGCAGCTTACTAGCGGGGGCGGTGGATGAGCAGTTTTTC
.,16,TRBV7-2,TRBJ1-5,many,CASSPVPQGEGQPQHF,TGTGCCAGCAGCCCTGTGCCACAAGGGGAGGGTCAGCCCCAGCATTTT
TRBD2,14,TRBV4-1,TRBJ2-4,.,CASAGGVTKNIQYF,TGCGCCTCCGCGGGGGGGGTTACCAAAAACATTCAGTACTTC
.,15,TRBV11-3,TRBJ2-7,.,CASSLAKGGLNEQYF,TGTGCCAGCAGCTTAGCTAAGGGGGGTCTGAATGAGCAGTACTTC
.,13,TRBV6-2/TRBV6-3,TRBJ2-7,.,CASRGSSTYEQYF,TGTGCCAGCAGGGGGAGCAGCACCTACGAGCAGTACTTC
.,14,TRBV29-1,TRBJ1-1,few,CSVGFSGVGTEAFF,TGCAGCGTTGGGTTTTCGGGGGTGGGCACTGAAGCTTTCTTT
.,18,TRBV12-3/TRBV12-4,TRBJ2-5,.,CASSFGDSIAGLQETQYF,TGTGCCAGCAGTTTTGGGGACAGCATAGCGGGTCTCCAAGAGACCCAGTACTTC
.,14,TRBV12-3/TRBV12-4,TRBJ1-2,many,CASSLDRDNYGYTF,TGTGCCAGCAGCCTGGACCGGGACAACTATGGCTACACCTTC
TRBD2,15,TRBV11-1,TRBJ2-1,.,CASSWGLAGGNGQFF,TGTGCCAGCAGCTGGGGACTAGCGGGGGGAAATGGGCAGTTCTTC
TRBD1,15,TRBV6-2/TRBV6-3,TRBJ2-5,.,CASRPTGARQETQYF,TGTGCCAGCCGGCCGACAGGGGCACGGCAAGAGACCCAGTACTTC
.,13,TRBV12-3/TRBV12-4,TRBJ2-5,many,CASSPAELATQYF,TGTGCCAGCAGTCCCGCCGAGCTTGCGACCCAGTACTTC
.,15,TRBV20-1,TRBJ1-5,.,CSASEVGAGTQPQHF,TGCAGTGCTAGTGAGGTTGGGGCAGGGACTCAGCCCCAGCATTTT
.,15,TRBV4-3,TRBJ2-7,.,CASSQDQAGIYEQYF,TGCGCCAGCAGCCAAGACCAAGCAGGGATCTACGAGCAGTACTTC
TRBD1,20,TRBV5-1,TRBJ1-4,few,CASSPTGTGGVRARNEKLFF,TGCGCCAGCAGCCCTACCGGGACAGGGGGCGTAAGGGCGCGGAATGAAAAACTGTTTTTT
.,12,TRBV20-1,TRBJ1-2,many,CSALGQLYGYTF,TGCAGTGCGCTCGGACAACTCTATGGCTACACCTTC
TRBD1,15,TRBV27,TRBJ1-1,few,CASSLGDRINTEAFF,TGTGCCAGCAGTTTAGGGGACAGGATCAACACTGAAGCTTTCTTT
.,14,TRBV3-1,TRBJ2-3,few,CASGQGLSTDTQYF,TGTGCCAGCGGCCAAGGGCTAAGCACAGATACGCAGTATTTT